This TCR beta chain was captured by sequencing in a study of blood T cell repertoires in COVID-19. Whole-study context: Sites across the United States, Italy and Spain contributed samples from acute and convalescent COVID-19.

Libraries were prepared by immunoSEQ multiplex PCR; TCRdb keeps only in-frame clonotypes and omits some of them. This table holds 29,000 or so clones, roughly 84% found once. This CDR3 is 15 amino acids long. Trimming pared 4 bases from V and 2 bases from J, leaving 14 bases between. Germline values: CDR1 SGDLS, CDR2 YYNGEE. The chain links TRBV9 to TRBJ2-3, with D possibly TRBD1 on 6 matching bases. The clonotype was recovered from a man at least 80 years old with active COVID-19. Sequencing was carried out using peripheral blood. CDR3 in DNA: TGTGCCAGCAGCCCCCAGACAGGTACCACAGATACGCAGTATTTT. Protein sequence: CASSPQTGTTDTQYF.